Following are 27 T cell receptor beta chains from one sample sequenced in a study of cytomegalovirus exposure and HLA in healthy donors. Both 60 Vbeta primers and 13 Jbeta primers went into the PCR. This table comes from immunoSEQ multiplex PCR, and its TCRdb copy is limited to in-frame clones, with some not included. Of roughly 200,000 clones detected, around 88% appear once; the ten largest clones hold around 1.6%. The sequencing sample was made of PBMCs. The source is a man aged 40-55 years in good health and CMV-seropositive.

This clone has more than one count but fewer than ten. V usage is TRBV15 and J usage is TRBJ2-7; 8 nucleotides match TRBD1. In germline, CDR1 is LNHNV, CDR2 YYDKDF (reference sequence). The CDR3 is 13 residues long. Losses at the gene ends were 5 bases for V and 9 bases for J; bases not matched to a gene: 9. DNA of the CDR3: TGTGCCACCAGCTATGTACTCGGACAGGGGCAGTACTTC. It yields the protein CATSYVLGQGQYF.

This chain uses TRBV2 with TRBJ1-3; the D is unclear. CDR3 length: 15 residues. Germline loops: CDR1 SNHLY, CDR2 FYNNEI. The germline V and J ends were trimmed by 2 bases and 0 bases, with 8 bases remaining between them. This chain's CDR3 is CASSEQLSSGNTIYF. Written as DNA, the CDR3 is TGTGCCAGCAGTGAACAGTTAAGCTCTGGAAACACCATATATTTT.

This clone was found once. V is TRBV7-9 and J is TRBJ2-1, with D maybe TRBD1 (6 bases). CDR3 length: 13 residues. Germline CDR1 SEHNR, CDR2 FQNEAQ (reference sequence). Trimming took 1 base from V and 9 from J, leaving 10 bases between them. The CDR3 loop is CASSLVQGAEQFF. The DNA of the CDR3 is TGTGCCAGCAGCTTAGTACAGGGTGCTGAGCAGTTCTTC. Together with reference TRBV7-9 and TRBJ2-1, the CDR3 gives the full variable domain: DTGVSQNPRHKITKRGQNVTFRCDPISEHNRLYWYRQTLGQGPEFLTYFQNEAQLEKSRLLSDRFSAERPKGSFSTLEIQRTEQGDSAMYLCASSLVQGAEQFFGPGTRLTVL.

The sample holds a few counts of this clone. The J gene is TRBJ1-1, the V gene TRBV6-6; maybe TRBD1 (6 bases). Germline-derived CDR1 and CDR2 are MNHNY and SVGAGI (reference sequence). Trimming removed 2 bases from V and 1 base from J, with 11 bases in between. The CDR3 has 15 amino acids. The CDR3 sequence: CASSYMTGQNTEAFF. The CDR3 DNA is TGTGCCAGCAGTTACATGACGGGACAGAACACTGAAGCTTTCTTT.

This chain uses TRBV5-4 with TRBJ2-7; 7 positions agree with TRBD2. With V trimmed by 4 bases and J by 0 bases, 7 bases remained unmatched. The CDR3 contains 15 residues. Germline V lookup: CDR1 SGHNT, CDR2 YYREEE (reference sequence). Here the CDR3 reads CASSRGSSGSYEQYF. The DNA of the CDR3 is TGTGCCAGCAGCAGGGGTTCTAGCGGCTCCTACGAGCAGTACTTC.

The count of this clone is one. The CDR3 DNA reads as TGTGCCAGTAGTATTTTAGAGGGTGTCACTGAAGCTTTCTTT. This sequence encodes CASSILEGVTEAFF. This rearrangement joins TRBV19 to TRBJ1-1; D uncertain. Per germline, CDR1 LNHDA and CDR2 SQIVND (reference sequence). The CDR3 is made up of 14 amino acids. V lost 3 bases and J 4 bases, leaving 12 bases between the germline ends. The entire variable domain, with the rest obtained from reference TRBV19 and TRBJ1-1, is as follows: DGGITQSPKYLFRKEGQNVTLSCEQNLNHDAMYWYRQDPGQGLRLIYYSQIVNDFQKGDIAEGYSVSREKKESFPLTVTSAQKNPTAFYLCASSILEGVTEAFFGQGTRLTVV.

The V and J genes are TRBV14 and TRBJ2-7, with TRBD2 matching 9 bases. After removal of 1 base from V and 0 bases from J, the junction contained 10 bases not matched to a gene. The CDR3 is 18 amino acids. The germline V gene has CDR1 SGHDN and CDR2 FVKESK. The CDR3 sequence is CASSQVIAGVRVSYEQYF. In DNA form, the CDR3 reads TGTGCCAGCAGCCAAGTGATAGCGGGAGTGCGAGTCTCCTACGAGCAGTACTTC.

The gene calls are TRBV7-8 and TRBJ2-7; possibly TRBD2 for D (6 bases). The CDR3 extends over 16 amino acids. Germline CDR1 SGHVS, CDR2 FQNEAQ. The V end lost 5 bases, the J end lost 2 bases, and 19 bases lay between the germline ends. The CDR3 protein is CASSARGSGSTYEQYF. The CDR3 DNA follows: TGTGCCAGCAGCGCAAGGGGCAGCGGGTCCACCTACGAGCAGTACTTC.

Remarks on this clone: This same CDR3 is encoded by further DNA sequences in the sample. The chain combines TRBV11-3 with TRBJ2-1; TRBD2 agrees at 14 bases. The V gene end was trimmed by 1 base and the J gene end by 4 bases; junction bases not matched to a gene: 0. Germline loops: CDR1 SGHNT, CDR2 YENEEA. This CDR3 has 16 residues. The CDR3 sequence is CASSLGLAGGYNEQFF. The CDR3 DNA is TGTGCCAGCAGCTTAGGACTAGCGGGAGGGTACAATGAGCAGTTCTTC.

This rearrangement joins TRBV9 to TRBJ2-5; tentatively, D is TRBD2 (6 bases). CDR1 is SGDLS, CDR2 YYNGEE, per germline. V was shortened by 0 bases and J by 4 bases, with 13 bases between the two germline ends. The CDR3 is 15 amino acids. The CDR3 loop is CASSVGGGNGETQYF. The CDR3 region has the DNA TGTGCCAGCAGCGTAGGAGGAGGGAATGGAGAGACCCAGTACTTC.

The rearrangement joins TRBV9 to TRBJ2-1; D uncertain. Deletions cut 0 bases from V and 8 bases from J, with 9 bases between. The germline V gene encodes CDR1 SGDLS and CDR2 YYNGEE. The CDR3 is made up of 13 amino acids. CDR3 in amino acids: CASSVVLSDEQFF. CDR3 DNA: TGTGCCAGCAGCGTAGTGTTATCAGATGAGCAGTTCTTC. Full variable domain (missing parts from reference TRBV9 and TRBJ2-1): DSGVTQTPKHLITATGQRVTLRCSPRSGDLSVYWYQQSLDQGLQFLIQYYNGEERAKGNILERFSAQQFPDLHSELNLSSLELGDSALYFCASSVVLSDEQFFGPGTRLTVL.

This chain links TRBV7-9 with TRBJ2-7; D remains unclear. The CDR3 covers 13 residues. V lost 1 base, J lost 1 base, and 5 bases lay in between. The germline V gene has CDR1 SEHNR and CDR2 FQNEAQ (reference sequence). CDR3 nucleotide sequence: TGTGCCAGCAGCTTAGACAGATCCTACGAGCAGTACTTC. This gives the protein CASSLDRSYEQYF.

The genes are TRBV27 and TRBJ1-2; TRBD1 matches at 10 bases. Looked up from germline, CDR1 is MNHEY and CDR2 is SMNVEV (reference sequence). The length of the CDR3 is 14 residues. The V and J ends lost 6 bases and 4 bases, in that order; junction bases with no gene match: 5. CDR3 DNA sequence: TGTGCCAGCAGAATAGGACAGGGGGGCTATGGCTACACCTTC. It translates to CASRIGQGGYGYTF.

This chain connects TRBV9 to TRBJ2-7; 11 bases match TRBD2. This CDR3 spans 16 amino acids. V dropped 4 bases and J dropped 3; count of bases not matched to a gene: 9. The germline gives CDR1 SGDLS, CDR2 YYNGEE. CDR3 DNA: TGTGCCAGCAGCAGAAAAGGGACTAGCGGCGGCTACGAGCAGTACTTC. As protein: CASSRKGTSGGYEQYF.

DNA for the CDR3: TGTGCCAGTTCGTCGATAGCGGGATACACCGGGGAGCTGTTTTTT. It yields the protein CASSSIAGYTGELFF. The chain employs TRBV6-1 and TRBJ2-2; 8 nucleotides agree with TRBD2. This CDR3 contains 15 residues. The junction had 9 bases not matched to a gene; V was cut back by 9 bases and J by 3 bases. From germline, CDR1 is MNHNS and CDR2 SASEGT.

J is TRBJ1-1 and V is TRBV11-2; D may be TRBD1 (5 bases). V was clipped by 5 bases and J by 3 bases, with 16 bases between them. The CDR3 sequence is 15 residues long. Germline V gene sequence: CDR1 SGHAT, CDR2 FQNNGV. The CDR3 sequence is CASSLGMEGDTEAFF. CDR3 bases: TGTGCCAGCAGCCTAGGGATGGAAGGGGACACTGAAGCTTTCTTT.

This chain links TRBV5-6 with TRBJ2-4, with 10 bases lining up with TRBD1. This CDR3 is 19 amino acids long. The J segment lost 0 bases and the V segment lost 4 bases, leaving 13 bases of the junction unmatched. Germline V gene data show CDR1 as SGHDT and CDR2 as YYEEEE. CDR3 sequence (DNA): TGTGCCAGCAGCCGCCGGGACAGGGGTGCGTTTTTAGCCAAAAACATTCAGTACTTC. It yields the protein CASSRRDRGAFLAKNIQYF.

The genes are TRBV2 and TRBJ2-5; unclear D gene. The closer fit of TRBJ2-7 to the DNA end suggests the J call may be wrong. CDR1 is SNHLY and CDR2 is FYNNEI in the germline V gene. The CDR3 is 15 residues long. The CDR3 region is CASSEQATRVYEQYF. The CDR3 nucleotides read TGTGCCAGCAGTGAACAGGCCACCCGTGTCTACGAGCAGTACTTC.

This clone appeared a single time. The gene calls are TRBV11-1 and TRBJ1-6; no clear D. The germline V and J ends were trimmed by 6 bases and 9 bases, with 15 bases remaining between them. Germline assignment: CDR1 SGHAT and CDR2 FQDESV (reference sequence). The CDR3 covers 14 residues. As DNA, the CDR3 is TGTGCCAGCAGGATCGACTGGGCGGGTTCACCCCTCCACTTT. Encoded protein: CASRIDWAGSPLHF. Full variable domain (missing parts from reference TRBV11-1 and TRBJ1-6): EAEVAQSPRYKITEKSQAVAFWCDPISGHATLYWYRQILGQGPELLVQFQDESVVDDSQLPKDRFSAERLKGVDSTLKIQPAELGDSAMYLCASRIDWAGSPLHFGNGTRLTVT.

This clone came up once. The CDR3 nucleotides are TGTGCCAGCAGCTTTAGCGGAGGACCCTACGAGCAGTACTTC. It is translated as CASSFSGGPYEQYF. This sequence joins TRBV7-9 and TRBJ2-7; D possibly corresponds to TRBD2 (6 bases). The CDR3 has 14 residues. Trimming shortened V by 3 bases and J by 2 bases, and 11 bases separated the two germline ends. In germline, CDR1 is SEHNR, CDR2 FQNEAQ (reference sequence).

This clone was recorded only once. The V gene is TRBV5-1, the J gene TRBJ2-7; 10 nucleotides match TRBD1. With V trimmed by 3 bases and J by 0 bases, 6 bases remained unmatched. The CDR3 consists of 16 residues. The V gene's germline CDR1 is SGHRS and CDR2 YFSETQ. This CDR3 is CASSSQGTGVSYEQYF. CDR3 in DNA: TGCGCCAGCAGCTCACAAGGGACAGGGGTCTCCTACGAGCAGTACTTC.

The chain couples TRBV5-1 to TRBJ1-1; weak D call: TRBD1 (5 bases). Germline V gene sequence: CDR1 SGHRS, CDR2 YFSETQ. The CDR3 is 15 residues long. The V and J ends lost 0 bases and 4 bases respectively, with 13 bases between them. In DNA form, the CDR3 reads TGCGCCAGCAGCTTGGGATGGGGCGGTCTCACTGAAGCTTTCTTT. Translation: CASSLGWGGLTEAFF.

This clone turned up a few times. The chain uses TRBV5-1 and TRBJ2-1; the match to TRBD2 covers 10 bases. This CDR3 is built from 16 residues. Trimming cost V 0 bases and J 9 bases; bases outside gene matches: 9. CDR1 and CDR2 from the germline V gene are SGHRS and YFSETQ. The CDR3 region is CASSLEVASGSSEQFF. In nucleotides, the CDR3 is TGCGCCAGCAGCTTGGAGGTGGCTAGCGGGAGCAGTGAGCAGTTCTTC.

This sequence joins TRBV28 and TRBJ1-2, with D unresolved. The CDR3 extends over 13 amino acids. The V end was cut by 8 bases, the J end by 7 bases, with 17 bases between. In germline, CDR1 is MDHEN, CDR2 SYDVKM. CDR3 DNA sequence: TGTGCCAGCTCCTCGTTTTCGGGGTTTGGCTACACCTTC. Encoded protein: CASSSFSGFGYTF.

The chain is built from TRBV29-1 and TRBJ1-1; 9 nucleotides line up with TRBD1. The CDR3 loop spans 14 amino acids. V gave up 6 bases and J gave up 6 bases; unmatched junction bases: 11. Germline V gives CDR1 SQVTM, CDR2 ANQGSEA. This chain's CDR3 is CSVTFGTGFSEAFF. The DNA of the CDR3 is TGCAGCGTAACGTTCGGGACAGGGTTTTCTGAAGCTTTCTTT. The full variable domain, with the rest looked up from reference TRBV29-1 and TRBJ1-1, is SAVISQKPSRDICQRGTSLTIQCQVDSQVTMMFWYRQQPGQSLTLIATANQGSEATYESGFVIDKFPISRPNLTFSTLTVSNMSPEDSSIYLCSVTFGTGFSEAFFGQGTRLTVV.

V is TRBV5-6 and J is TRBJ1-2; 7 nucleotides align to TRBD1. V lost 5 bases to trimming and J lost 4 bases; unmatched junction nucleotides: 11. The germline CDR1 and CDR2 sequences are SGHDT and YYEEEE. This CDR3 has 15 residues. CDR3 nucleotide sequence: TGTGCCAGCAGGGGGCTCACAGGGGAGGTCTATGGCTACACCTTC. It is translated as CASRGLTGEVYGYTF.

The V gene is TRBV10-1, the J gene TRBJ2-2; 11 bases line up with TRBD2. The CDR3 totals 14 residues. The V and J ends lost 9 bases and 6 bases, in that order; junction bases with no gene match: 6. The germline CDR1 and CDR2 sequences are WNHNN and SYGVQD (reference sequence). CDR3 region: CASSLAGGSGELFF. CDR3 nucleotide sequence: TGCGCCAGTTCCCTAGCGGGAGGTTCCGGGGAGCTGTTTTTT.